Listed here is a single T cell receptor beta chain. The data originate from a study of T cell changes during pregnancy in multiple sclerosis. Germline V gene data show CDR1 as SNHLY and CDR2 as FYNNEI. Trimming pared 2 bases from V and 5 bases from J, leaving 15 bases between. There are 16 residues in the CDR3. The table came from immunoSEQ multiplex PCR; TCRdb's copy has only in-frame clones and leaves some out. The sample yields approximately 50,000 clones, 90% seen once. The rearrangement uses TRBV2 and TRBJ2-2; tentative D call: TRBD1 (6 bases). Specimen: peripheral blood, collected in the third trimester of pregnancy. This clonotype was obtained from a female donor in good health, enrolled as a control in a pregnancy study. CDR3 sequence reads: CASSERETGRTGELFF. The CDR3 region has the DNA TGTGCCAGCAGTGAAAGAGAGACAGGAAGGACCGGGGAGCTGTTTTTT.